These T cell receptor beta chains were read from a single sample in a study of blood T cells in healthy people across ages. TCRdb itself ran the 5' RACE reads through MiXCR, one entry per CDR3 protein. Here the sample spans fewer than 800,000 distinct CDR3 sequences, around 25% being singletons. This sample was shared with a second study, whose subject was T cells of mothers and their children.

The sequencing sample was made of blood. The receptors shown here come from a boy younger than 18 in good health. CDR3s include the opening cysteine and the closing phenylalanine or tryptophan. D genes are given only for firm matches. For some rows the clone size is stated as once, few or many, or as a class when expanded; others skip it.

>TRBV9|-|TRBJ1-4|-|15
CASSPRTAYNEKLFF
TGTGCCAGCAGCCCCCGGACGGCGTATAATGAAAAACTGTTTTTT
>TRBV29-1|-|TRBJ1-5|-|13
CSVQNSGSPIMHF
TGCAGCGTCCAAAACTCTGGATCCCCAATCATGCATTTT
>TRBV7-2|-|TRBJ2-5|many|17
CASSLRRAGLTKETQYF
TGTGCCAGCAGCTTAAGGCGGGCAGGCCTTACTAAAGAGACCCAGTACTTC
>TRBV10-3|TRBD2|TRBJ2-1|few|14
CAIRAGGAANEQFF
TGTGCCATCAGAGCGGGGGGGGCCGCAAATGAGCAGTTCTTC
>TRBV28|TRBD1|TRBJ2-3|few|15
CASSLDRGQGDTQYF
TGTGCCAGCAGTTTGGACAGGGGGCAGGGAGATACGCAGTATTTT
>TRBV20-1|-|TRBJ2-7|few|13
CSAHGWDSYEQYF
TGCAGTGCCCACGGTTGGGATTCCTACGAGCAGTACTTC
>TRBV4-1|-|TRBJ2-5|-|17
CASSQDPRVYFQETQYF
TGCGCCAGCAGCCAAGATCCCAGGGTTTACTTCCAAGAGACCCAGTACTTC
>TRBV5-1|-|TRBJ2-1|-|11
CASSLAGREFF
TGCGCCAGCAGCTTGGCCGGGCGGGAGTTCTTC
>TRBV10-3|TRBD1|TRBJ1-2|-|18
CAISESGQGALINYGYTF
TGTGCCATCAGTGAGTCGGGACAGGGGGCGCTTATTAACTATGGCTACACCTTC
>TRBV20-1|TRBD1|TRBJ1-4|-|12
CSAGTGGGKLFF
TGCAGTGCTGGGACAGGGGGCGGAAAACTGTTTTTT
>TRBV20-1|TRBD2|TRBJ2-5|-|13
CSARPRGEETQYF
TGCAGTGCTCGACCCCGGGGGGAAGAGACCCAGTACTTC
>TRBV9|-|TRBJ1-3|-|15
CASSGDRGSGNTIYF
TGTGCCAGCAGCGGAGATCGAGGGTCGGGAAACACCATATATTTT
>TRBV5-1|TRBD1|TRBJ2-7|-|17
CASSLLWEQGGYYEQYF
TGCGCCAGCAGCTTACTTTGGGAGCAAGGGGGCTACTACGAGCAGTACTTC
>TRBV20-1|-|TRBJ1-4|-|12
CSARDTNEKLFF
TGCAGTGCTAGAGACACAAATGAAAAACTGTTTTTT
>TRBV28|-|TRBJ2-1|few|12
CASRGSLGGQFF
TGTGCCAGCAGGGGAAGTCTTGGTGGGCAGTTCTTC
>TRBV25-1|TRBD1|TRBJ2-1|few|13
CASRGTGDNEQFF
TGTGCCAGCAGAGGGACAGGCGACAATGAGCAGTTCTTC
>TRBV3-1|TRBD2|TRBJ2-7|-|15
CASSQPSGSSYEQYF
TGTGCCAGCAGCCAACCTAGCGGGAGTTCCTACGAGCAGTACTTC
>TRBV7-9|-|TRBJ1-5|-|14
CASSLAKDNQPQHF
TGTGCCAGCAGCTTAGCGAAAGACAATCAGCCCCAGCATTTT
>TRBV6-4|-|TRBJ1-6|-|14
CASSDGGDNSPLHF
TGTGCCAGCAGTGACGGGGGCGATAATTCACCCCTCCACTTT
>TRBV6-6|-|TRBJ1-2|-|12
CASESSNYGYTF
TGTGCCAGCGAATCGTCGAACTATGGCTACACCTTC
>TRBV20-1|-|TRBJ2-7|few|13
CSARPSASYEQYF
TGCAGTGCTAGACCTAGCGCTTCCTACGAGCAGTACTTC
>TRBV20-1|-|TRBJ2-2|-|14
CSAGWSSGTGELFF
TGCAGTGCTGGTTGGAGTAGCGGCACCGGGGAGCTGTTTTTT
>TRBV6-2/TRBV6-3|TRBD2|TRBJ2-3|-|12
CASTSGGHTQYF
TGTGCCAGCACCAGCGGGGGACATACGCAGTATTTT
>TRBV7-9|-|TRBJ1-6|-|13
CASSLDTGSPLHF
TGTGCCAGCAGCTTAGATACAGGATCACCCCTCCACTTT
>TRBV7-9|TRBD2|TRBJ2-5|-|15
CASSLAASGGETQYF
TGTGCCAGCAGCTTAGCTGCTAGCGGGGGCGAGACCCAGTACTTC
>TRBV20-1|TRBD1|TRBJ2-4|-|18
CSAREGTGARLAKNIQYF
TGCAGTGCTAGAGAAGGGACAGGGGCCCGATTAGCCAAAAACATTCAGTACTTC
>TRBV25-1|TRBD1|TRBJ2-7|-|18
CASSDRGRGQGSSYEQYF
TGTGCCAGCAGTGATAGAGGGAGAGGACAGGGGAGCTCCTACGAGCAGTACTTC
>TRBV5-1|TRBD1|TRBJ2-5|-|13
CASSLISGTGMYF
TGCGCCAGCAGCTTGATCTCCGGGACAGGGATGTACTTC
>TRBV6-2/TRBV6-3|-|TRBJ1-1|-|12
CASSYSTEEAFF
TGTGCCAGCAGTTACTCGACAGAGGAAGCTTTCTTT
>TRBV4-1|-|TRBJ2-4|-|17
CASSQDWAGLAKNIQYF
TGCGCCAGCAGCCAAGATTGGGCAGGATTAGCCAAAAACATTCAGTACTTC
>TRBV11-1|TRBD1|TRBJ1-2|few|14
CASSSGQGVYGYTF
TGTGCCAGCAGCTCGGGACAGGGAGTCTATGGCTACACCTTC
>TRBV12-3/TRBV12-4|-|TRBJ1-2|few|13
CASKGSMFYGYTF
TGTGCCAGCAAGGGGTCGATGTTCTATGGCTACACCTTC
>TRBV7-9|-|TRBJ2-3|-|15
CASSLVAGEGNTQYF
TGTGCCAGCAGCTTAGTGGCAGGGGAAGGAAATACGCAGTATTTT
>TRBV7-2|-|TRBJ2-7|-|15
CASSLGGKKFGEQYF
TGTGCCAGCAGCTTAGGGGGGAAAAAGTTCGGCGAGCAGTACTTC
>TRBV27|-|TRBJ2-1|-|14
CASTQAGPGNEQFF
TGTGCCAGCACTCAAGCGGGTCCGGGCAATGAGCAGTTCTTC
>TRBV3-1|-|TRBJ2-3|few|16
CASSQDRLTSTDTQYF
TGTGCCAGCAGCCAAGATCGGCTGACTAGCACAGATACGCAGTATTTT
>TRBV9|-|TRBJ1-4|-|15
CASSVGGEPNEKLFF
TGTGCCAGCAGCGTTGGAGGGGAGCCTAATGAAAAACTGTTTTTT
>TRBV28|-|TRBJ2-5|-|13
CASSLLEKETQYF
TGTGCCAGCAGTTTATTGGAGAAAGAGACCCAGTACTTC
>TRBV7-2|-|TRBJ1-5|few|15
CASSLVSGANQPQHF
TGTGCCAGCAGCTTAGTATCAGGGGCCAATCAGCCCCAGCATTTT
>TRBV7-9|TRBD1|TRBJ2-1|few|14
CASSSQKGANEQFF
TGTGCCAGCAGCTCCCAAAAGGGGGCCAATGAGCAGTTCTTC
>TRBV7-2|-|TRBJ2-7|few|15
CASSLGLGHSGEQYF
TGTGCCAGCAGCTTAGGTTTAGGGCATTCGGGCGAGCAGTACTTC
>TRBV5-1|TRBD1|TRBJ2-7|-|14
CASSMATGIHEQYF
TGCGCCAGCAGCATGGCGACAGGGATCCACGAGCAGTACTTC
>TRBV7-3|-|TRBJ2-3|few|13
CASRQEAEDTQYF
TGTGCCAGCAGGCAAGAGGCCGAAGATACGCAGTATTTT
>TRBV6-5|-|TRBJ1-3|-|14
CASSYSQGMDTIYF
TGTGCCAGCAGTTACTCCCAGGGGATGGACACCATATATTTT
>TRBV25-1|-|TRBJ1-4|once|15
CASSEPGAFNEKLFF
TGTGCCAGCAGTGAACCAGGGGCTTTTAATGAAAAACTGTTTTTT
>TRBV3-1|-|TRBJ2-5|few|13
CASSRSSQETQYF
TGTGCCAGCAGTCGCAGCAGCCAAGAGACCCAGTACTTC
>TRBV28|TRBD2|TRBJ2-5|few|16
CASSSAGTSGQEAQYF
TGTGCCAGCAGTTCAGCGGGGACTAGCGGCCAAGAGGCCCAGTACTTC
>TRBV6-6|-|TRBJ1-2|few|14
CASSYSDTFYGYTF
TGTGCCAGCAGTTACTCTGACACATTCTATGGCTACACCTTC
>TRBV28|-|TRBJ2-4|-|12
CAARGAKNIQYF
TGTGCCGCGAGAGGAGCCAAAAACATTCAGTACTTC
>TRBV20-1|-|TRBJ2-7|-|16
CSASRAGRGSSYEQYF
TGCAGTGCTTCACGGGCGGGCAGGGGCTCATCCTACGAGCAGTACTTC
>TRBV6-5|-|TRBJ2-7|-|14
CASSGTPSSYEQYF
TGTGCCAGCAGTGGGACACCCAGCTCCTACGAGCAGTACTTC
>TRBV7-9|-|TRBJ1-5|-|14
CASSTGGLDQPQHF
TGTGCCAGCAGCACCGGGGGACTGGATCAGCCCCAGCATTTT
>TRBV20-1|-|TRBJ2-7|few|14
CSAQGGRVTYEQYF
TGCAGTGCTCAGGGTGGGCGAGTTACCTACGAGCAGTACTTC
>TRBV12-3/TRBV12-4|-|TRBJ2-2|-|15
CASSFGDLQTGELFF
TGTGCCAGCAGTTTCGGGGACCTACAGACCGGGGAGCTGTTTTTT
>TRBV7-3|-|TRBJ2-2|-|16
CASSYGQPSNTGELFF
TGTGCCAGCAGCTACGGACAGCCCTCGAACACCGGGGAGCTGTTTTTT
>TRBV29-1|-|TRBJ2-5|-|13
CSVERLTRETQYF
TGCAGCGTTGAGCGTCTAACCAGGGAGACCCAGTACTTC
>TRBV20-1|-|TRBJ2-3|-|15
CSASYGGLSTDTQYF
TGCAGTGCTAGCTACGGGGGGCTTAGCACAGATACACAGTATTTT
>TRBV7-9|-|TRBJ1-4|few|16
CASSFRQTSTNEKLFF
TGTGCCAGCAGCTTTCGACAGACATCAACTAATGAAAAACTGTTTTTT
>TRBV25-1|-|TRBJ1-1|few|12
CASSPGGGQAFF
TGTGCCAGCAGCCCGGGGGGGGGGCAAGCTTTCTTT
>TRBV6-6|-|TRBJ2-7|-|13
CASSYRGGDEQYF
TGTGCCAGCAGTTACAGGGGGGGAGACGAGCAGTACTTC